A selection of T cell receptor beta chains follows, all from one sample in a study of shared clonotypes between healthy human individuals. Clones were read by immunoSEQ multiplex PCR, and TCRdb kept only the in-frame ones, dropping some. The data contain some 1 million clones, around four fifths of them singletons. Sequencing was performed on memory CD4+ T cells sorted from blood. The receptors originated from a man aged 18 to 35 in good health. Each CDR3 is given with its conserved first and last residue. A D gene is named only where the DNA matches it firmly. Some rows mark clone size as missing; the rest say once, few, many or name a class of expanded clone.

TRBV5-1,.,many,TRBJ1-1,CASSYLAGGNTEAFF,TGCGCCAGCAGCTACCTCGCGGGGGGAAACACTGAAGCTTTCTTT
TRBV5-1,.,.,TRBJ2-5,CASSRDWGVETQYF,TGCGCCAGCAGCCGGGACTGGGGTGTGGAGACCCAGTACTTC
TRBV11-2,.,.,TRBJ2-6,CASSTRPRAGANVLTF,TGTGCCAGCAGCACTCGCCCGAGGGCAGGGGCCAACGTCCTGACTTTC
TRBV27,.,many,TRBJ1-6,CASNQGRNSPLHF,TGTGCCAGCAATCAGGGGAGAAATTCACCCCTCCACTTT
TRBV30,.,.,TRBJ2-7,CAWNLAGYEQYF,TGTGCCTGGAACCTGGCGGGCTACGAGCAGTACTTC
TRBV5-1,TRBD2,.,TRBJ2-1,CASSRSGEANEQFF,TGCGCCAGCAGCCGCAGCGGGGAAGCCAATGAGCAGTTCTTC
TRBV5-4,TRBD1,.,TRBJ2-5,CASSSDRGRTQYF,TGTGCCAGCAGCTCAGACAGGGGACGGACCCAGTACTTC
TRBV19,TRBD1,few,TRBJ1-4,CASRNRDRGVEKLFF,TGTGCCAGTAGAAACCGGGACAGGGGTGTTGAAAAACTGTTTTTT
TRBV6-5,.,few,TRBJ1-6,CASSYGQRNSPLHF,TGTGCCAGCAGTTACGGCCAGCGTAATTCACCCCTCCACTTT
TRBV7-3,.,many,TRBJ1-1,CASSSSQGTPFF,TGTGCCAGCAGCTCGTCCCAGGGGACCCCTTTCTTT
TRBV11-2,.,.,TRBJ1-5,CASSSDSRFEPQHF,TGTGCCAGCAGCTCTGACAGTAGGTTCGAGCCCCAGCATTTT
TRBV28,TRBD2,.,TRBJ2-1,CASTKSLAGGIAEQFF,TGTGCCAGCACTAAGTCCTTAGCGGGGGGGATCGCTGAGCAGTTCTTC
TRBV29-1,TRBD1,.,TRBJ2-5,CSVVDYRDRGRETQYF,TGCAGCGTTGTGGACTACCGGGACAGGGGGCGGGAGACCCAGTACTTC
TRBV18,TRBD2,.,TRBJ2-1,CASSPLGGRALDEQFF,TGTGCCAGCTCACCATTGGGGGGGAGGGCCCTCGATGAGCAGTTCTTC
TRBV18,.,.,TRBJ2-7,CASSPPSPGGYEQYF,TGTGCCAGCTCACCACCGAGTCCCGGGGGCTACGAGCAGTACTTC
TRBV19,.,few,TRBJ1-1,CASSTTFGTNTEAFF,TGTGCCAGTAGTACTACCTTTGGAACGAACACTGAAGCTTTCTTT